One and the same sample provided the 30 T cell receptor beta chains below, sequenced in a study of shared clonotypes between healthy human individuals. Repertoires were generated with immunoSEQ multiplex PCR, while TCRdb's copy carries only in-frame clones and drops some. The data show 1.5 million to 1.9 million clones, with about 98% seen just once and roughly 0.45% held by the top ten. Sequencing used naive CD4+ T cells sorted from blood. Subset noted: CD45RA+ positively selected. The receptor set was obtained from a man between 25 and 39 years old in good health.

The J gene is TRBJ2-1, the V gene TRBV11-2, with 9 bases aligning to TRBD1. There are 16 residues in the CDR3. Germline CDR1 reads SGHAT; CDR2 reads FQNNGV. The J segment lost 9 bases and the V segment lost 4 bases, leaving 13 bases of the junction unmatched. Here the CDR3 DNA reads TGTGCCAGCAGCTCGCATCGACCCGGGACAGGGACTGAGCAGTTCTTC. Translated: CASSSHRPGTGTEQFF.

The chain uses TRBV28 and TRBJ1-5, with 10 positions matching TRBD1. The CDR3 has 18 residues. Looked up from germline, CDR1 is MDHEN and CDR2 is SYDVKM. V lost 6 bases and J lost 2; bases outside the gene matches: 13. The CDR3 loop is CASSPDRGLGGGNQPQHF. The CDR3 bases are TGTGCCAGCAGCCCTGACAGGGGGCTAGGGGGAGGCAATCAGCCCCAGCATTTT. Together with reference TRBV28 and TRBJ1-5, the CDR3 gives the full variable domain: DVKVTQSSRYLVKRTGEKVFLECVQDMDHENMFWYRQDPGLGLRLIYFSYDVKMKEKGDIPEGYSVSREKKERFSLILESASTNQTSMYLCASSPDRGLGGGNQPQHFGDGTRLSIL.

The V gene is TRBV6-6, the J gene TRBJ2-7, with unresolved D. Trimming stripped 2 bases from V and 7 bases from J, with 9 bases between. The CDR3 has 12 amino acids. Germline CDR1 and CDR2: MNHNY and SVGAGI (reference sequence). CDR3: CASSYASEEQYF. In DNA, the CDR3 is TGTGCCAGCAGTTACGCGTCGGAGGAGCAGTACTTC.

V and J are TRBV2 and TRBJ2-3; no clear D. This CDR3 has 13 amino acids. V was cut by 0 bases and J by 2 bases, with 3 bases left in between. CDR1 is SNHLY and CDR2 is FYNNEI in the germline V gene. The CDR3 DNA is TGTGCCAGCAGTGAAGCATTCACAGATACGCAGTATTTT. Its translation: CASSEAFTDTQYF.

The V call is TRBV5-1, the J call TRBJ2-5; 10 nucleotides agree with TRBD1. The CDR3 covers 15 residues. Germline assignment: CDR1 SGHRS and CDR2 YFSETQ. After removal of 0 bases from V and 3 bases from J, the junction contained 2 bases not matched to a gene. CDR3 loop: CASSLDGTGEETQYF. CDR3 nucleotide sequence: TGCGCCAGCAGCTTGGATGGGACAGGGGAAGAGACCCAGTACTTC.

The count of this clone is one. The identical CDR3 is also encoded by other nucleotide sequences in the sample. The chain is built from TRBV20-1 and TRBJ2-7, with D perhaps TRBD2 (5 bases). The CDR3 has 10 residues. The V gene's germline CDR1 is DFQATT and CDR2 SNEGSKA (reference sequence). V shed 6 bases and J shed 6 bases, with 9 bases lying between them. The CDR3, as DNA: TGCAGTGCCACACGGGGCGAGCAGTACTTC. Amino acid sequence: CSATRGEQYF.

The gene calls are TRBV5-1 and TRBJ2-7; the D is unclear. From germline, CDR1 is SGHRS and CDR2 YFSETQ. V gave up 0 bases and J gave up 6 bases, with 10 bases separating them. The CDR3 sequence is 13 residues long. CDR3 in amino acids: CASSLDFRAEQYF. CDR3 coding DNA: TGCGCCAGCAGCTTGGATTTCAGAGCCGAGCAGTACTTC.

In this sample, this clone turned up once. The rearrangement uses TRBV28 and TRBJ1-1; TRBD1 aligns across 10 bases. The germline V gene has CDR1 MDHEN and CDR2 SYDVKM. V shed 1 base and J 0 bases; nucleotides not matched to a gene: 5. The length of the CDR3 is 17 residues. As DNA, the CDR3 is TGTGCCAGCAGTTTATCCCGACAGGGGGCCTTGAACACTGAAGCTTTCTTT. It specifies CASSLSRQGALNTEAFF.

The CDR3 protein is CASHDTGGANEQYF. The CDR3 DNA reads TGTGCCAGCCACGACACAGGGGGCGCCAACGAGCAGTACTTC. V is TRBV6-5 and J is TRBJ2-7, with 9 bases that match TRBD1. Per germline, CDR1 MNHEY and CDR2 SVGAGI. V dropped 8 bases and J dropped 5; count of bases not matched to a gene: 10. The CDR3 is 14 amino acids.

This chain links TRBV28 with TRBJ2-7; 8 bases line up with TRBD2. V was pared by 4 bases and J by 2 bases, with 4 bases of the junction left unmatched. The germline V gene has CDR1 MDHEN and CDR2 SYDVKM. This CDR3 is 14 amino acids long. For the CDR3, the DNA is TGTGCCAGCAGTTCCGGGGGGGGCACCTACGAGCAGTACTTC. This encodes CASSSGGGTYEQYF. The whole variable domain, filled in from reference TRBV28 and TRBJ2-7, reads DVKVTQSSRYLVKRTGEKVFLECVQDMDHENMFWYRQDPGLGLRLIYFSYDVKMKEKGDIPEGYSVSREKKERFSLILESASTNQTSMYLCASSSGGGTYEQYFGPGTRLTVT.

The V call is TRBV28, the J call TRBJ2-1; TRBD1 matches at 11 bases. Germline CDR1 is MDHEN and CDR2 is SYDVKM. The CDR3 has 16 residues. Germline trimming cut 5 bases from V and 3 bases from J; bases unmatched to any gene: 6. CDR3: CASSPAGQGGYNEQFF. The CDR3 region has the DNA TGTGCCAGCAGTCCCGCGGGACAGGGGGGCTACAATGAGCAGTTCTTC.

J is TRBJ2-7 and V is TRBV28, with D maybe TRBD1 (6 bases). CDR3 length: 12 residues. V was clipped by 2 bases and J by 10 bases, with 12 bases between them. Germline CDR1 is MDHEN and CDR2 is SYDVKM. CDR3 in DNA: TGTGCCAGCAGTTTACCCAGACAGGCTCAGTACTTC. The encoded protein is CASSLPRQAQYF.

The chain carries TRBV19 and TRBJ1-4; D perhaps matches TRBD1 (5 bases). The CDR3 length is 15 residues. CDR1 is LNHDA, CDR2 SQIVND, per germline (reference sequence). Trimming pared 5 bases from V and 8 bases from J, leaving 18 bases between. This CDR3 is CASSFDGRASEKLFF. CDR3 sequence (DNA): TGTGCCAGTAGTTTTGATGGCAGGGCGTCCGAAAAACTGTTTTTT.

The CDR3 spells CASSLMTGGTMGTEAFF. For the CDR3, the DNA is TGTGCCAGCAGTTTAATGACAGGGGGGACCATGGGCACTGAAGCTTTCTTT. This sequence joins TRBV27 and TRBJ1-1, with 9 bases aligning to TRBD1. Germline values: CDR1 MNHEY, CDR2 SMNVEV (reference sequence). The junction had 11 bases not matched to a gene; V was cut back by 2 bases and J by 4 bases. This CDR3 spans 17 amino acids.

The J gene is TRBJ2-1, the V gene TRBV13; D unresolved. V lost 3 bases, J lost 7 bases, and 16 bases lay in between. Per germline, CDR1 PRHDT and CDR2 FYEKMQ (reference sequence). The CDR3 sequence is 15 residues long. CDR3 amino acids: CASSLVSRFSNEQFF. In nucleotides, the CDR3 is TGTGCCAGCAGCTTGGTGAGCAGGTTCTCGAATGAGCAGTTCTTC.

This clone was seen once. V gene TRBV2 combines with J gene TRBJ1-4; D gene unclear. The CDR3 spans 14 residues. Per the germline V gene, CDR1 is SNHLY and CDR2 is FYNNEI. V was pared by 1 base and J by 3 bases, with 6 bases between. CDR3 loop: CASSEGSPNEKLFF. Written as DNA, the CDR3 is TGTGCCAGCAGTGAAGGCAGTCCTAATGAAAAACTGTTTTTT.

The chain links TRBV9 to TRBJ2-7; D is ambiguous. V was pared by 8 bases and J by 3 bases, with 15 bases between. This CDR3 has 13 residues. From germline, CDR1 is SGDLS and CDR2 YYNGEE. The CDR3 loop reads CASSTRGDYEQYF. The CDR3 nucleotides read TGTGCCAGTTCTACTCGTGGGGACTACGAGCAGTACTTC. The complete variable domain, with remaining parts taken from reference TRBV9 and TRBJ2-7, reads DSGVTQTPKHLITATGQRVTLRCSPRSGDLSVYWYQQSLDQGLQFLIQYYNGEERAKGNILERFSAQQFPDLHSELNLSSLELGDSALYFCASSTRGDYEQYFGPGTRLTVT.

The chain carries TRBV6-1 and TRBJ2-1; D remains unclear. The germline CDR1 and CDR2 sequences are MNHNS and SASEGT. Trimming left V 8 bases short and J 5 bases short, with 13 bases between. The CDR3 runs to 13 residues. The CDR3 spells CASRQGMNNEQFF. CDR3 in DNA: TGTGCCAGCCGACAAGGGATGAACAATGAGCAGTTCTTC.

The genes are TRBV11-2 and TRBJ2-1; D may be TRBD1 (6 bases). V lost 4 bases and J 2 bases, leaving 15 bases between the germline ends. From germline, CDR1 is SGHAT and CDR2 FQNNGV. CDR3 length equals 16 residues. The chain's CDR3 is CASSSEFDRTYNEQFF. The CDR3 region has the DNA TGTGCCAGCAGCTCCGAATTCGACAGGACCTACAATGAGCAGTTCTTC.

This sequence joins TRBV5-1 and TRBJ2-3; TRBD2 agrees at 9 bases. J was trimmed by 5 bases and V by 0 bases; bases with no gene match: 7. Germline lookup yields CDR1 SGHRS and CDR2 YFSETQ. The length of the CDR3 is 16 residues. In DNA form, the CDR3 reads TGCGCCAGCAGCTTGGCGGTAGCGGGAGAAGTAGATACGCAGTATTTT. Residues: CASSLAVAGEVDTQYF.

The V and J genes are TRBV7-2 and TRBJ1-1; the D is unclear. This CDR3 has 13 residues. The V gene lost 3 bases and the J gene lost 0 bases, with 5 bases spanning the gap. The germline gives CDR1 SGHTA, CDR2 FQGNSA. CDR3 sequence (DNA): TGTGCCAGCAGCTTTAACATGAACACTGAAGCTTTCTTT. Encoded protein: CASSFNMNTEAFF.

In nucleotides, the CDR3 is TGTGCCACCAGCAGAGAAGTAGGGCAGTATGGCTACACCTTC. Its translation is CATSREVGQYGYTF. The chain combines TRBV15 with TRBJ1-2; D is undetermined. The V gene's germline CDR1 is LNHNV and CDR2 YYDKDF (reference sequence). The CDR3 is made up of 14 amino acids. V lost 0 bases to trimming and J lost 5 bases, with 10 bases between them.

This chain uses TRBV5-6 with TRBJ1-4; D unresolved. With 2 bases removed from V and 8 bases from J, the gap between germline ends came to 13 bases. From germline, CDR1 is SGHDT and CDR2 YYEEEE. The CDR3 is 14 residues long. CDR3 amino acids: CASSLRLGREKLFF. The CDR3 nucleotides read TGTGCCAGCAGCTTACGACTAGGCCGGGAAAAACTGTTTTTT.

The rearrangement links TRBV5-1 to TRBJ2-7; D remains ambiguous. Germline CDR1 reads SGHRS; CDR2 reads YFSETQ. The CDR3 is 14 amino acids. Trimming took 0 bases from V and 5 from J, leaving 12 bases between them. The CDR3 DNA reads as TGCGCCAGCAGCTTGGCCGTGGGCCCCCACGAGCAGTACTTC. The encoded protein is CASSLAVGPHEQYF.

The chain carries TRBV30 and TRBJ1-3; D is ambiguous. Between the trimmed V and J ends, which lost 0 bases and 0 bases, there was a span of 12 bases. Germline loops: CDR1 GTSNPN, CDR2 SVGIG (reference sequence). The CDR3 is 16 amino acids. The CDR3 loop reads CAWSVFRASSGNTIYF. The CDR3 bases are TGTGCCTGGAGTGTTTTTAGGGCTAGCTCTGGAAACACCATATATTTT.

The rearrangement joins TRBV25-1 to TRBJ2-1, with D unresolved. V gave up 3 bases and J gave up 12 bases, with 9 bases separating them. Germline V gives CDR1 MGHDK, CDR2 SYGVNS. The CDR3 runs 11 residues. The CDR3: CASSETTLQFF. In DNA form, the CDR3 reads TGTGCCAGCAGTGAGACCACGTTGCAGTTCTTC.

The CDR3 DNA sequence: TGTGCCAGCAGTAGCTACATCTCTTCTAGGGGAGCGGAGATTTACAATGAGCAGTTCTTC. This encodes CASSSYISSRGAEIYNEQFF. The chain is built from TRBV28 and TRBJ2-1; D possibly uses TRBD1 or TRBD2 (5 bases each). The length of the CDR3 is 20 residues. Trimming left V 5 bases short and J 4 bases short, with 30 bases between. Germline V gene sequence: CDR1 MDHEN, CDR2 SYDVKM.

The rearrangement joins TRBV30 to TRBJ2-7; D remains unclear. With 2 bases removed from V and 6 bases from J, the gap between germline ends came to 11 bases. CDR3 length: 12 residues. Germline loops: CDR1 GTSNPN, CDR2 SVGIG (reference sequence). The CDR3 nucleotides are TGTGCCTGGAGTCCCCCAGCTTTCGAGCAGTACTTC. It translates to CAWSPPAFEQYF.

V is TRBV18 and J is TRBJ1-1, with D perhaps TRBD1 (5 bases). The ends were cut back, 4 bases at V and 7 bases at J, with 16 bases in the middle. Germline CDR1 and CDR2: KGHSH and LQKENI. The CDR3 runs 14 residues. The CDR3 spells CASSLKDGTGEAFF. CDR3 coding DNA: TGTGCCAGCTCACTAAAGGACGGTACAGGTGAAGCTTTCTTT.

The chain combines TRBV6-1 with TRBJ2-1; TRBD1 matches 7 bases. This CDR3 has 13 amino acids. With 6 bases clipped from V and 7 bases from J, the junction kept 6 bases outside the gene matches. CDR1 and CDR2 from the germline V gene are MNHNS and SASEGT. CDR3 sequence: CASRRQGANEQFF. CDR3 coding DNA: TGTGCCAGCAGAAGACAGGGTGCGAATGAGCAGTTCTTC.